The 27 T cell receptor beta chains given below trace back to one sample, sequenced in a study of regulatory T cells in long-lasting Graves disease. As for time point: persistent/refractory GD, antithyroid drugs over 5 years with positive TRAb. Scientists built the TCR library using RNA that was extracted from PBMCs. Through Arm-PCR of CDR3 regions and iRepertoire HTBI primers, TCR beta libraries were built. TCRdb reprocessed the multiplex PCR reads with MiXCR, giving one entry per CDR3 protein. The table records 600,000 to 800,000 distinct CDR3 sequences, about 30% of them present only once. The sample here was peripheral blood mononuclear cells (PBMCs), taken when the disease was refractory, from a patient treated with antithyroid drugs. These receptors all stem from a female donor with Graves disease.

As for this clonotype: A clone one base away is much larger, so this may be a read error. The V call is TRBV7-9, the J call TRBJ2-7; D is perhaps TRBD2 (5 bases). Germline assignment: CDR1 SEHNR and CDR2 FQNEAQ (reference sequence). This CDR3 spans 14 amino acids. The CDR3 protein is CASGLEGLTYEQYF. The CDR3 bases are TGTGCCAGCGGCTTAGAGGGCCTTACCTACGAGCAGTACTTC.

This clonotype was seen ten or more times. The CDR3 nucleotides read TGTGCCAGCACCCTAAATGAAAAACTGTTTTTT. Amino acids: CASTLNEKLFF. V usage is TRBV28 and J usage is TRBJ1-4, with D uncertain. Per germline, CDR1 MDHEN and CDR2 SYDVKM. CDR3 size: 11 residues. The V and J ends lost 7 bases and 5 bases respectively, with 5 bases between them.

The rearrangement links TRBV4-2 to TRBJ1-4, with a weak D call TRBD1 (5 bases). Germline V lookup: CDR1 LGHNA, CDR2 YNFKEQ. The CDR3 is 16 residues long. The V and J ends lost 4 bases and 6 bases respectively, with 18 bases between them. The CDR3 sequence: CASSRGATGKDEKLFF. Here the CDR3 DNA reads TGTGCCAGCAGCCGCGGGGCCACCGGGAAGGATGAAAAACTGTTTTTT.

The CDR3 DNA follows: TGTGCCAGCAGAAAGGACCTGAACACTGAAGCTTTCTTT. This gives the protein CASRKDLNTEAFF. The chain links TRBV6-1 to TRBJ1-1; D uncertain. Trimming left V 6 bases short and J 0 bases short, with 8 bases between. Per the germline V gene, CDR1 is MNHNS and CDR2 is SASEGT. This CDR3 region has 13 residues.

Ten or more counts support this clonotype. In nucleotides, the CDR3 is TGTGCCACCTACAGGGGGATAAGTTTGGGCTACACCTTC. Protein sequence: CATYRGISLGYTF. The chain carries TRBV28 and TRBJ1-2; 8 bases map to TRBD1. Germline V gene data show CDR1 as MDHEN and CDR2 as SYDVKM. This CDR3 contains 13 residues. J was trimmed by 8 bases and V by 10 bases; bases with no gene match: 12.

This clonotype was counted ten times or more. The chain uses TRBV5-1 and TRBJ1-1; D gene ambiguous. The V gene lost 0 bases and the J gene lost 1 base, with 7 bases spanning the gap. The CDR3 covers 14 residues. CDR1 and CDR2 from the germline V gene are SGHRS and YFSETQ. CDR3 DNA sequence: TGCGCCAGCAGCTTGGCCAAGGGGAACACTGAAGCTTTCTTT. This sequence encodes CASSLAKGNTEAFF.

This clonotype was found many times. The gene calls are TRBV27 and TRBJ1-6; D is perhaps TRBD1 (5 bases). The V gene lost 4 bases and the J gene lost 10 bases, with 14 bases spanning the gap. Per the germline V gene, CDR1 is MNHEY and CDR2 is SMNVEV (reference sequence). CDR3 length equals 14 residues. In nucleotides, the CDR3 is TGTGCCAGCAGTTGGGGGGGGAAGCAGTCACCCCTCCACTTT. Translating it yields CASSWGGKQSPLHF.

The rearrangement links TRBV5-1 to TRBJ2-5, with D possibly being TRBD2 (5 bases). V was cut by 5 bases and J by 5 bases, with 13 bases left in between. This CDR3 contains 13 residues. CDR1 and CDR2 from the germline V gene are SGHRS and YFSETQ. The CDR3 DNA reads TGCGCCAGCAGTACCCGGGGAGCGGAGACCCAGTACTTC. Translated, it gives CASSTRGAETQYF.

This clonotype was counted a few times. J is TRBJ1-3 and V is TRBV2, with 8 nucleotides matching TRBD1. The CDR3 is 14 residues long. Per germline, CDR1 SNHLY and CDR2 FYNNEI. V dropped 6 bases and J dropped 2; count of bases not matched to a gene: 3. In DNA, the CDR3 is TGTGCCAGCAGGGACAGGGAAGCTGGAAACACCATATATTTT. Translating gives CASRDREAGNTIYF.

The CDR3 DNA reads TGCAGTGCTAGCCCGACAGTTAACTATGGCTACACCTTC. Its protein product is CSASPTVNYGYTF. The chain recombines TRBV20-1 with TRBJ1-2, with D possibly TRBD1 on 5 matching bases. Looked up from germline, CDR1 is DFQATT and CDR2 is SNEGSKA (reference sequence). With 3 bases removed from V and 1 base from J, the gap between germline ends came to 9 bases. The CDR3 spans 13 residues.

A remark on this clonotype: One end of the junction fails to match germline, which may point to a read error. CDR3: CASRATSSSEQYF. The CDR3, as DNA: TGTGCCAGCAGGGCAACTAGCTCCTCCGAGCAGTACTTC. The chain couples TRBV28 to TRBJ2-7, with D perhaps TRBD2 (6 bases). The CDR3 spans 13 residues. From germline, CDR1 is MDHEN and CDR2 SYDVKM.

The rearrangement uses TRBV7-9 and TRBJ1-1; maybe TRBD1 (5 bases). The CDR3 runs to 14 residues. Trimming took 7 bases from V and 0 from J, leaving 12 bases between them. Germline-derived CDR1 and CDR2 are SEHNR and FQNEAQ (reference sequence). The CDR3 DNA follows: TGTGCCAGCATCGGGGGGGGTATGAACACTGAAGCTTTCTTT. It yields the protein CASIGGGMNTEAFF.

This chain connects TRBV20-1 to TRBJ1-4; D not resolved. The CDR3 is 13 amino acids. Germline lookup yields CDR1 DFQATT and CDR2 SNEGSKA (reference sequence). Trimming removed 3 bases at V and 0 bases at J, with 5 bases between. The chain's CDR3 is CSARVTTNEKLFF. The CDR3 DNA reads as TGCAGTGCTAGGGTGACAACTAATGAAAAACTGTTTTTT.

This clonotype was seen a few times. The gene calls are TRBV18 and TRBJ1-6; D remains unclear. The ends were cut back, 2 bases at V and 7 bases at J, with 6 bases in the middle. Germline CDR1 reads KGHSH; CDR2 reads LQKENI. This CDR3 has 13 amino acids. CDR3 bases: TGTGCCAGCTCACCAAGTCGAAATTCACCCCTCCACTTT. Encoded protein: CASSPSRNSPLHF. The full variable domain, its missing parts supplied by reference TRBV18 and TRBJ1-6, is NAGVMQNPRHLVRRRGQEARLRCSPMKGHSHVYWYRQLPEEGLKFMVYLQKENIIDESGMPKERFSAEFPKEGPSILRIQQVVRGDSAAYFCASSPSRNSPLHFGNGTRLTVT.

This clonotype was seen repeatedly, ten times or more. The CDR3 coding sequence is TGTGCCAGCAGTTACTACCTGGGACAGGGACACTACGAGCAGTACTTC. Translated: CASSYYLGQGHYEQYF. The chain employs TRBV6-2 or TRBV6-3 and TRBJ2-7, with 9 bases aligning to TRBD1. CDR1 and CDR2 (germline): MNHEY, SVGEGT. The CDR3 contains 16 residues. The J segment lost 3 bases and the V segment lost 1 base, leaving 7 bases of the junction unmatched.

This clonotype showed up just a few times. J is TRBJ1-5 and V is TRBV6-5, with no clear D. This CDR3 is 16 amino acids long. Germline V CDR1 and CDR2: MNHEY, SVGAGI. Trimming left V 2 bases short and J 3 bases short, with 14 bases between. The CDR3 coding sequence is TGTGCCAGCAGTTACCGTCTAGCCGCCTCCAATCAGCCCCAGCATTTT. Amino acids: CASSYRLAASNQPQHF.

This clonotype has just a few counts. The chain combines TRBV24-1 with TRBJ2-5; 10 bases are a match to TRBD1. The J segment lost 3 bases and the V segment lost 3 bases, leaving 3 bases of the junction unmatched. The germline V gene has CDR1 KGHDR and CDR2 SFDVKD. The CDR3 covers 15 residues. The CDR3 sequence is CATSDPGQGKETQYF. CDR3 sequence (DNA): TGTGCCACCAGTGATCCGGGACAGGGGAAAGAGACCCAGTACTTC.

There are a few counts of this clonotype. The chain combines TRBV6-1 with TRBJ1-5; D gene unclear. The CDR3 sequence is 14 residues long. Trimming removed 6 bases from V and 11 bases from J, with 20 bases in between. Germline CDR1 is MNHNS and CDR2 is SASEGT. The CDR3 region is CASRPPGPQQAQHF. CDR3 coding DNA: TGTGCCAGCAGACCTCCAGGACCTCAGCAGGCCCAGCATTTT.

This clonotype was picked up a small number of times. V and J are TRBV30 and TRBJ2-5; possible D gene TRBD2, 6 bases. Germline V gene sequence: CDR1 GTSNPN, CDR2 SVGIG (reference sequence). The CDR3 totals 15 residues. V was clipped by 0 bases and J by 5 bases, with 16 bases between them. The CDR3 DNA reads TGTGCCTGGAGTGTAACGGAGGGGACCCGGGAGACCCAGTACTTC. As protein: CAWSVTEGTRETQYF. Using reference TRBV30 and TRBJ2-5 for the parts outside the CDR3, the full variable domain is SQTIHQWPATLVQPVGSPLSLECTVEGTSNPNLYWYRQAAGRGLQLLFYSVGIGQISSEVPQNLSASRPQDRQFILSSKKLLLSDSGFYLCAWSVTEGTRETQYFGPGTRLLVL.

The V gene is TRBV7-3, the J gene TRBJ2-3; 10 bases map to TRBD2. In germline, CDR1 is SGHTA, CDR2 FQGTGA. This CDR3 spans 15 amino acids. V was pared by 7 bases and J by 1 base, with 5 bases of the junction left unmatched. This CDR3 reads CASTPSGRGTDTQYF. The CDR3 bases are TGTGCCAGCACCCCGAGCGGGAGGGGCACAGATACGCAGTATTTT.

This chain connects TRBV19 to TRBJ2-2; maybe TRBD1 (5 bases). Trimming took 1 base from V and 1 from J, leaving 7 bases between them. The CDR3 covers 15 residues. CDR1 LNHDA and CDR2 SQIVND come from the germline V gene (reference sequence). The CDR3 sequence: CASSIVTGNTGELFF. CDR3 coding DNA: TGTGCCAGTAGTATAGTTACAGGGAACACCGGGGAGCTGTTTTTT.

This sequence joins TRBV24-1 and TRBJ2-5; TRBD2 matches at 11 bases. The V segment lost 1 base and the J segment 5 bases; nucleotides outside the gene matches: 5. Germline CDR1 reads KGHDR; CDR2 reads SFDVKD. This CDR3 is 16 amino acids long. CDR3 residues: CATSDFATSGVETQYF. CDR3 nucleotide sequence: TGTGCCACCAGTGATTTCGCGACTAGCGGGGTTGAGACCCAGTACTTC.

This clonotype was found a few times. The CDR3 loop is CASSLGTRALDEQYF. Written as DNA, the CDR3 is TGTGCCAGCAGTTTGGGGACAAGGGCCTTGGATGAGCAGTACTTC. The V and J genes are TRBV12-3 or TRBV12-4 and TRBJ2-7; the D gene is possibly TRBD1 (6 bases). Trimming stripped 3 bases from V and 7 bases from J, with 19 bases between. The CDR3 length is 15 residues.

This clonotype was counted between two and nine times. The junction and the germline gene differ at one end; a read error may be behind it. The chain employs TRBV12-3 or TRBV12-4 and TRBJ2-7; possibly TRBD2 for D (5 bases). This CDR3 spans 10 amino acids. CDR3 bases: TGTGCCAGCAGTTTGGGTTGGAGGAACTTC. Translated, it gives CASSLGWRNF.

For the CDR3, the DNA is TGTGCCAGCAGCTCAGGCGGGCGGAACACCGGGGAGCTGTTTTTT. This codes for CASSSGGRNTGELFF. This chain links TRBV11-1 with TRBJ2-2; tentatively, D is TRBD2 (5 bases). Germline V CDR1 and CDR2: SGHAT, FQDESV (reference sequence). The length of the CDR3 is 15 residues. V was cut by 4 bases and J by 1 base, with 10 bases left in between.

In regard to this clonotype: It may be a read error: a sequence one base away is much more abundant. The conserved phenylalanine or tryptophan normally closing the CDR3 is absent here, so this likely arose from a read error. V is TRBV19 and J is TRBJ1-6; D possibly corresponds to TRBD1 (5 bases). Germline CDR1 reads LNHDA; CDR2 reads SQIVND (reference sequence). V was clipped by 0 bases and J by 10 bases, with 16 bases between them. This CDR3 comprises 16 residues. CDR3 amino acids: CASSIDHDSSASPLHL. The CDR3 nucleotides read TGTGCCAGTAGTATAGATCACGACAGTTCTGCCTCACCCCTCCACCTT.

CDR3 nucleotides: TGTGCTAGTGGTTTGGTAGGTGCTGTCAGCGGGAGGGTGATGGGTGAGCAGTTCTTC. Encoded protein: CASGLVGAVSGRVMGEQFF. This chain joins TRBV12-5 and TRBJ2-1; 10 bases map to TRBD2. V shed 0 bases and J 9 bases; nucleotides not matched to a gene: 17. The germline CDR1 and CDR2 sequences are LGHNT and FRNRAP. CDR3 size: 19 residues.